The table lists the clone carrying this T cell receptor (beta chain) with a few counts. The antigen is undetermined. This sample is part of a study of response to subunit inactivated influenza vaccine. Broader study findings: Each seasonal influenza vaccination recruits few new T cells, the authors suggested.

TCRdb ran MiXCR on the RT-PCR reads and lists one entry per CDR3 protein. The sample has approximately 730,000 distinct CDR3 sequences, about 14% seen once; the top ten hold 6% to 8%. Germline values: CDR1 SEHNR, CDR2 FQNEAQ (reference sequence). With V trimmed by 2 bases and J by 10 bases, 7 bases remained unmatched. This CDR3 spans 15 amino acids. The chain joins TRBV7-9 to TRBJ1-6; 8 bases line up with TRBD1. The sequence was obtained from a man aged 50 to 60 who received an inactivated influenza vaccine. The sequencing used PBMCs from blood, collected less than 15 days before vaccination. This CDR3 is CASSLSRQGHSPLHF. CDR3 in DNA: TGTGCCAGCAGCTTATCCAGACAGGGGCACTCACCCCTCCACTTT.